This TCR beta chain was captured by sequencing in a study of molecular identifiers for immune sequencing clone quantification. The overall study: Naive CD8 RNA (approximately 20,000 or 100,000 cells) was divided into five aliquots, with four sequenced.

This clonotype was seen a few times. The V gene lost 1 base and the J gene lost 3 bases, with 15 bases spanning the gap. Germline values: CDR1 MDHEN, CDR2 SYDVKM. The CDR3 is made up of 16 amino acids. TCRdb reanalysed the PCR reads using MiXCR and keeps one entry per CDR3 protein. The data show 300,000 to 400,000 distinct CDR3 sequences, roughly a quarter seen once. This chain links TRBV28 with TRBJ2-5; possible D gene TRBD1, 5 bases. Sequencing was carried out using naive CD8+ T cells from blood, with Jurkat cell RNA spiked in. The subset denotes: FACS-sorted CD8+CD4-CCR7+CD45RA+ naive T cells. This clonotype was sampled from a human donor in good health. Some libraries in this study had Jurkat cell RNA spiked in. The CDR3 region has the DNA TGTGCCAGCAGTTTATTTGTCAGGGCATGGGAAGAGACCCAGTACTTC. Encoded protein: CASSLFVRAWEETQYF. The variable domain in full, completed from reference TRBV28 and TRBJ2-5, reads DVKVTQSSRYLVKRTGEKVFLECVQDMDHENMFWYRQDPGLGLRLIYFSYDVKMKEKGDIPEGYSVSREKKERFSLILESASTNQTSMYLCASSLFVRAWEETQYFGPGTRLLVL.